This T cell receptor beta chain was identified in a study of blood T cell repertoires in COVID-19. Study at large: Acute-phase and convalescent COVID-19 samples originated in the United States, Italy and Spain.

The CDR3 runs 15 residues. CDR1 is MGHRA, CDR2 YSYEKL, per germline. Trimming took 0 bases from V and 0 from J, leaving 6 bases between them. Sequenced by immunoSEQ multiplex PCR; TCRdb stores in-frame clones only, minus some. The sample contains about 230,000 clones, just under 90% of which appear only once. Sequencing input: peripheral blood. The chain carries TRBV4-1 and TRBJ1-3, with unresolved D. The TCR sequence derives from a man aged 25-45 years with COVID-19, enrolled during active disease. The CDR3 protein is CASSQDPGSGNTIYF. The CDR3 DNA is TGCGCCAGCAGCCAAGATCCGGGCTCTGGAAACACCATATATTTT.